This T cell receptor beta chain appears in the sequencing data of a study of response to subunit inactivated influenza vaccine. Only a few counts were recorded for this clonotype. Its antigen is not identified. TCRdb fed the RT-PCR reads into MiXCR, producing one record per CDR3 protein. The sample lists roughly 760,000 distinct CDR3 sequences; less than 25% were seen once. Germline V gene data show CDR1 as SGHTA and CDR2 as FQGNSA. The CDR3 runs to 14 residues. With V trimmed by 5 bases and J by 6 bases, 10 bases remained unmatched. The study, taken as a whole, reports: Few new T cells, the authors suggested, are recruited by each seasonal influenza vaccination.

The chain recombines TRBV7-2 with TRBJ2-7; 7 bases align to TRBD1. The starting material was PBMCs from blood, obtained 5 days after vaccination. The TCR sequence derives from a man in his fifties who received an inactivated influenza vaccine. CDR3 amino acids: CASSKRQGPSEQYF. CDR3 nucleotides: TGTGCCAGCAGCAAACGACAGGGTCCGTCCGAGCAGTACTTC.